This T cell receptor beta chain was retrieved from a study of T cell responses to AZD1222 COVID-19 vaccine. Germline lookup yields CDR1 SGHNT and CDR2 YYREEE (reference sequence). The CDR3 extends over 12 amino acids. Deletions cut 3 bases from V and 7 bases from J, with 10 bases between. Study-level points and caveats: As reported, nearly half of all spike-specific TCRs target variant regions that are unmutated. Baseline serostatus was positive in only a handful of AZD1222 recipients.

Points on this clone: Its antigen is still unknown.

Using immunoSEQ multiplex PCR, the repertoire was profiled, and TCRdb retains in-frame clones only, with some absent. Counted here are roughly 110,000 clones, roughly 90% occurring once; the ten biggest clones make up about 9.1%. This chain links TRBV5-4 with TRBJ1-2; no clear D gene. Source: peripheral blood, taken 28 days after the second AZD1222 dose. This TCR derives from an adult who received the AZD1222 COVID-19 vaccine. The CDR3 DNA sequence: TGTGCCAGCAGCTCTGAGAAAGGTGGCTACACCTTC. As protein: CASSSEKGGYTF.